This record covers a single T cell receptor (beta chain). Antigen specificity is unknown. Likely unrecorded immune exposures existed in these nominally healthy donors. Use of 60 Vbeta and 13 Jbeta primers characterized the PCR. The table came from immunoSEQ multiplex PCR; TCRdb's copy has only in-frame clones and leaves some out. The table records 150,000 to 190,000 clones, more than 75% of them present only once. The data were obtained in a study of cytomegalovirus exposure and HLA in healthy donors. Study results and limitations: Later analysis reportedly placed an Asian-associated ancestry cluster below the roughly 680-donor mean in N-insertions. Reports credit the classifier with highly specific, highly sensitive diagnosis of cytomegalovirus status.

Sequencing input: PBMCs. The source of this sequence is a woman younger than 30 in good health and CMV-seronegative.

The CDR3 bases are TGTGCCAGCAGCCATCCGAGGGAACCTGGGGCCAACGTCCTGACTTTC. It specifies CASSHPREPGANVLTF. The rearrangement links TRBV7-2 to TRBJ2-6; D perhaps matches TRBD2 (5 bases). V was clipped by 5 bases and J by 2 bases, with 13 bases between them. CDR1 SGHTA and CDR2 FQGNSA come from the germline V gene. The CDR3 consists of 16 residues.